This TCR beta chain was recovered during a study of CD8+CD57+ T cells in acquired aplastic anemia. Study as a whole: Sorted CD4+ plus CD8+ cells gave DNA averaging approximately 2.9 ug. As sequenced from healthy donors, CD4+ cells averaged about 11 million reads.

The CDR3 extends over 11 amino acids. Trimming stripped 6 bases from V and 5 bases from J, with 10 bases between. Germline values: CDR1 DFQATT, CDR2 SNEGSKA (reference sequence). Findings and limits, study-wide: For CD8+ Simpson's diversity, patients and controls showed no significant difference. Sharing between patients and controls was observed for over 25 CD8+ CDR3 sequences.

This clonotype occurred many times. Its antigen is still unknown. The template used for profiling TCR beta VDJ and CDR3 was genomic DNA. TCRdb processed the reads anew with MiXCR; each CDR3 protein has one entry. Among more than 100,000 distinct CDR3 sequences listed, less than 45% were seen once. The rearrangement uses TRBV20-1 and TRBJ2-5; D not certain. Sequenced input: sorted CD4+, CD8+, or CD8+CD57+ T cells (not recorded which) from PBMCs. The receptor's source is a human donor in good health, serving as a control. The chain's CDR3 is CSAVSSETQYF. The CDR3 DNA sequence: TGCAGTGCCGTCTCTTCTGAGACCCAGTACTTC.